Each of the 20 T cell receptor beta chains below was sequenced from the same sample in a study of CD8 T cells in ankylosing spondylitis. MiXCR, applied by TCRdb to the 5' RACE reads, yields one record per CDR3 protein. The top ten hold roughly 2.5% of the sample, which has 200,000 to 300,000 distinct CDR3 sequences, about 10% seen once. Material: blood, either unsorted or a sorted T cell fraction (not recorded which). These receptors all come from a male donor with ankylosing spondylitis or in good health (not recorded which).

The sample holds many counts of this clonotype. The chain is built from TRBV27 and TRBJ1-1, with D uncertain. Between the trimmed V and J ends, which lost 0 bases and 11 bases, there was a span of 16 bases. The CDR3 runs to 14 residues. Germline CDR1 reads MNHEY; CDR2 reads SMNVEV (reference sequence). The CDR3 is CASSLSVGGRRAFF. The CDR3 nucleotides are TGTGCCAGCAGTTTATCAGTCGGCGGGCGGCGGGCTTTCTTT.

The sample holds many counts of this clonotype. The gene calls are TRBV5-1 and TRBJ1-1; D unclear. V lost 4 bases and J 0 bases, leaving 7 bases between the germline ends. CDR3 length: 13 amino acids. CDR1 and CDR2 from the germline V gene are SGHRS and YFSETQ. The CDR3 bases are TGCGCCAGCAGCGCGATCGTGAACACTGAAGCTTTCTTT. The encoded protein is CASSAIVNTEAFF.

This clonotype has ten or more counts. This rearrangement joins TRBV20-1 to TRBJ2-5; TRBD2 agrees at 10 bases. The J segment lost 3 bases and the V segment lost 2 bases, leaving 3 bases of the junction unmatched. This CDR3 spans 14 amino acids. The germline CDR1 and CDR2 sequences are DFQATT and SNEGSKA (reference sequence). The CDR3 here is CSARSGTSEETQYF. CDR3 DNA sequence: TGCAGTGCTAGATCCGGGACTAGCGAAGAGACCCAGTACTTC.

This clonotype occurred a few times. V usage is TRBV3-1 and J usage is TRBJ1-2; TRBD1 agrees at 10 bases. The J segment lost 8 bases and the V segment lost 9 bases, leaving 6 bases of the junction unmatched. This CDR3 spans 12 amino acids. Germline lookup yields CDR1 LGHDT and CDR2 YNNKEL (reference sequence). CDR3 protein: CASFRDRGGYTF. The CDR3 coding sequence is TGTGCCAGTTTCCGGGACAGGGGCGGCTACACCTTC.

This clonotype occurred many times. V usage is TRBV20-1 and J usage is TRBJ2-7; 8 bases map to TRBD1. Trimming took 0 bases from V and 0 from J; bases not matched to a gene: 7. The CDR3 runs to 16 residues. Germline lookup yields CDR1 DFQATT and CDR2 SNEGSKA (reference sequence). The CDR3 sequence is CSARDPGGVSSYEQYF. The CDR3, as DNA: TGCAGTGCTAGAGATCCAGGGGGCGTGAGCTCCTACGAGCAGTACTTC.

This clonotype has a count of ten or more. This chain uses TRBV20-1 with TRBJ1-6, with D possibly being TRBD1 (6 bases). CDR3 size: 13 residues. Germline CDR1 reads DFQATT; CDR2 reads SNEGSKA (reference sequence). Trimming stripped 7 bases from V and 5 bases from J, with 12 bases between. CDR3 sequence (DNA): TGCAGTGTTCGGACAGCTAATAATTCACCCCTCCACTTT. This codes for CSVRTANNSPLHF.

This clonotype was detected ten times or more. CDR3 sequence reads: CASSQHETAEQFF. The CDR3 DNA sequence: TGTGCCAGCAGCCAACACGAGACTGCTGAGCAGTTCTTC. The chain uses TRBV3-1 and TRBJ2-1; the D is unclear. Germline assignment: CDR1 LGHDT and CDR2 YNNKEL (reference sequence). The CDR3 loop spans 13 amino acids. V was cut by 2 bases and J by 9 bases, with 11 bases left in between.

This clonotype was detected many times. V is TRBV6-2 or TRBV6-3 and J is TRBJ2-1; 13 bases fit TRBD2. V lost 5 bases, J lost 7 bases, and 11 bases stayed unmatched. CDR1 is MNHEY and CDR2 is SVGEGT in the germline V gene. The CDR3 spans 17 residues. CDR3 sequence reads: CASSVLAGGIYSNEQFF. In DNA, the CDR3 is TGTGCCAGCAGTGTACTAGCGGGAGGGATATATTCGAATGAGCAGTTCTTC.

The sample holds many counts of this clonotype. The J gene is TRBJ2-1, the V gene TRBV12-3 or TRBV12-4, with 7 bases matching TRBD2. The length of the CDR3 is 15 residues. J gave up 2 bases and V 0 bases, and 1 base lay outside the gene matches. The CDR3 bases are TGTGCCAGCAGTTTAGCCGGGAGGCCCTACAATGAGCAGTTCTTC. As protein: CASSLAGRPYNEQFF.

The chain uses TRBV7-6 and TRBJ2-3, with 8 bases matching TRBD2. The CDR3 covers 15 residues. J was trimmed by 0 bases and V by 7 bases; bases with no gene match: 6. The germline gives CDR1 SGHVS, CDR2 FNYEAQ. CDR3 protein: CASTSGGRSTDTQYF. In DNA form, the CDR3 reads TGTGCCAGCACCTCGGGGGGGCGAAGCACAGATACGCAGTATTTT.

This clonotype was recorded at least ten times. This chain links TRBV20-1 with TRBJ1-1; possibly TRBD1 for D (6 bases). Between the trimmed V and J ends, which lost 5 bases and 4 bases, there was a span of 17 bases. The V gene's germline CDR1 is DFQATT and CDR2 SNEGSKA (reference sequence). This CDR3 contains 14 residues. DNA of the CDR3: TGCAGTGCTCCAGACGGGGGCGCGGGCACTGAAGCTTTCTTT. It codes for CSAPDGGAGTEAFF.

The rearrangement links TRBV30 to TRBJ2-2; D is tentatively TRBD1 or TRBD2 (6 bases each). V was trimmed by 5 bases and J by 3 bases, leaving 16 bases between them. The germline CDR1 and CDR2 sequences are GTSNPN and SVGIG (reference sequence). The CDR3 extends over 15 amino acids. The CDR3 region has the DNA TGTGCCTGGGTACCGGGGGCTGCGTACACCGGGGAGCTGTTTTTT. As protein: CAWVPGAAYTGELFF. Variable domain in full (rest from reference TRBV30 and TRBJ2-2): SQTIHQWPATLVQPVGSPLSLECTVEGTSNPNLYWYRQAAGRGLQLLFYSVGIGQISSEVPQNLSASRPQDRQFILSSKKLLLSDSGFYLCAWVPGAAYTGELFFGEGSRLTVL.

This clonotype was counted many times. The chain joins TRBV9 to TRBJ1-1, with D possibly matching TRBD1 (5 bases). CDR1 and CDR2 (germline): SGDLS, YYNGEE. The CDR3 extends over 14 amino acids. Deletions cut 0 bases from V and 4 bases from J, with 10 bases between. CDR3 in DNA: TGTGCCAGCAGCGTAGAAGGGGCCGGCACTGAAGCTTTCTTT. It encodes CASSVEGAGTEAFF.

The chain carries TRBV30 and TRBJ1-2; 7 bases align to TRBD1. The CDR3 extends over 14 amino acids. V shed 1 base, J shed 4 bases, and the junction held 6 bases outside the gene matches. The germline gives CDR1 GTSNPN, CDR2 SVGIG (reference sequence). For the CDR3, the DNA is TGTGCCTGGAGTGGGACAGGTTTGCCCTATGGCTACACCTTC. Protein: CAWSGTGLPYGYTF.

This clonotype was observed many times. V usage is TRBV29-1 and J usage is TRBJ1-1; weak D call: TRBD1 (6 bases). Trimming stripped 7 bases from V and 2 bases from J, with 11 bases between. CDR1 SQVTM and CDR2 ANQGSEA come from the germline V gene. The CDR3 loop spans 12 amino acids. The CDR3 region is CSAGQINTEAFF. CDR3 coding DNA: TGCAGCGCTGGACAGATTAACACTGAAGCTTTCTTT.

The gene calls are TRBV7-8 and TRBJ2-3; TRBD2 agrees at 8 bases. Germline V gene lookup returns CDR1 SGHVS and CDR2 FQNEAQ. The V and J ends lost 1 base and 5 bases, in that order; junction bases with no gene match: 14. The CDR3 runs to 18 residues. The CDR3 is CASSLEVRASGRVDTQYF. CDR3 nucleotides: TGTGCCAGCAGCTTAGAGGTCCGGGCTAGCGGGCGGGTAGATACGCAGTATTTT.

The rearrangement joins TRBV20-1 to TRBJ2-7; unclear D gene. Trimming took 0 bases from V and 0 from J, leaving 12 bases between them. The CDR3 spans 15 residues. Germline V gene lookup returns CDR1 DFQATT and CDR2 SNEGSKA (reference sequence). The CDR3 sequence: CSARDRRLNSYEQYF. DNA of the CDR3: TGCAGTGCTAGAGATAGGAGATTAAACTCCTACGAGCAGTACTTC.

This clonotype was recorded many times. The chain carries TRBV27 and TRBJ1-2, with a weak D call TRBD1 (6 bases). Per germline, CDR1 MNHEY and CDR2 SMNVEV (reference sequence). The CDR3 has 14 residues. V lost 2 bases, J lost 9 bases, and 16 bases lay in between. CDR3 region: CASSLKKDRLSYTF. The CDR3 DNA reads as TGTGCCAGCAGTTTAAAAAAGGACAGACTAAGCTACACCTTC.

This clonotype has ten or more counts. Here the CDR3 DNA reads TGCAGTGCTGAGTCCACCGGGGAGCTGTTTTTT. Translated: CSAESTGELFF. The chain couples TRBV20-1 to TRBJ2-2, with unresolved D. The CDR3 is 11 residues long. The V and J ends lost 5 bases and 4 bases respectively, with 5 bases between them. Per germline, CDR1 DFQATT and CDR2 SNEGSKA (reference sequence).

This clonotype was seen ten or more times. This chain connects TRBV5-6 to TRBJ2-3; D is unclear. The CDR3 extends over 15 amino acids. CDR1 and CDR2 (germline): SGHDT, YYEEEE. The V and J ends lost 3 bases and 0 bases respectively, with 11 bases between them. The CDR3 bases are TGTGCCAGCAGCTCGGGTTTGGGGAGCACAGATACGCAGTATTTT. Amino acids: CASSSGLGSTDTQYF.